These 19 T cell receptor beta chains originate from one sample sequenced in a study of blood T cell repertoires in COVID-19. Libraries were prepared by immunoSEQ multiplex PCR; TCRdb keeps only in-frame clonotypes and omits some of them. Of about 99,000 clones detected, more than 80% appear once; the ten largest clones hold over 20%. Sequenced sample: peripheral blood. The receptors derive from a man aged 60 to 69 with acute or convalescent COVID-19.

This chain connects TRBV19 to TRBJ2-3; unclear D gene. Germline CDR1 LNHDA, CDR2 SQIVND (reference sequence). Trimming took 7 bases from V and 2 from J, leaving 4 bases between them. This CDR3 contains 11 residues. In DNA form, the CDR3 reads TGTGCCAGTACTAACACAGATACGCAGTATTTT. Translating it yields CASTNTDTQYF.

The chain employs TRBV25-1 and TRBJ2-6, with 8 bases lining up with TRBD2. The ends lost 4 bases at V and 2 bases at J; junction bases unmatched: 10. The CDR3 is 18 residues long. Germline V gene data show CDR1 as MGHDK and CDR2 as SYGVNS. CDR3 in DNA: TGTGCCAGCAGTGGATTATCACCGGGGGGGACTGGGGCCAACGTCCTGACTTTC. Protein: CASSGLSPGGTGANVLTF.

The V and J genes are TRBV5-1 and TRBJ2-7; 7 bases are a match to TRBD2. The V segment lost 5 bases and the J segment 3 bases; nucleotides outside the gene matches: 11. From germline, CDR1 is SGHRS and CDR2 YFSETQ. The CDR3 runs to 15 residues. CDR3 bases: TGCGCCAGCAGGGAAGGGATGCAGCGGGACTACGAGCAGTACTTC. Its protein is CASREGMQRDYEQYF.

The CDR3 protein is CASSLNQGAYGYTF. The CDR3 DNA sequence: TGTGCCAGCAGCTTAAATCAGGGGGCCTACGGCTACACCTTC. The chain links TRBV7-9 to TRBJ1-2; 8 bases map to TRBD1. J was trimmed by 8 bases and V by 2 bases; bases with no gene match: 7. The germline V gene encodes CDR1 SEHNR and CDR2 FQNEAQ (reference sequence). There are 14 residues in the CDR3.

V usage is TRBV4-2 and J usage is TRBJ2-1, with D perhaps TRBD1 (6 bases). Trimming left V 3 bases short and J 0 bases short, with 12 bases between. The CDR3 consists of 16 residues. CDR1 and CDR2 from the germline V gene are LGHNA and YNFKEQ. CDR3 in amino acids: CASSHTGTSSYNEQFF. The CDR3 region has the DNA TGTGCCAGCAGCCATACGGGGACAAGCTCCTACAATGAGCAGTTCTTC.

The CDR3 region is CASSLPGQVEGYTF. Here the CDR3 DNA reads TGTGCCAGCAGCTTGCCGGGACAGGTCGAAGGCTACACCTTC. This chain uses TRBV5-6 with TRBJ1-2; 8 bases map to TRBD1. The length of the CDR3 is 14 residues. After removal of 1 base from V and 8 bases from J, the junction contained 7 bases not matched to a gene. CDR1 SGHDT and CDR2 YYEEEE come from the germline V gene.

The J gene is TRBJ2-5, the V gene TRBV5-4; D is unclear. The CDR3 extends over 14 amino acids. The germline V and J ends were trimmed by 0 bases and 5 bases, with 11 bases remaining between them. The germline CDR1 and CDR2 sequences are SGHNT and YYREEE (reference sequence). The DNA of the CDR3 is TGTGCCAGCAGCTTGGGACCGCTGGAGGAGACCCAGTACTTC. Translated: CASSLGPLEETQYF.

This chain joins TRBV19 and TRBJ1-1; 8 bases match TRBD1. CDR1 and CDR2 from the germline V gene are LNHDA and SQIVND (reference sequence). The junction had 6 bases not matched to a gene; V was cut back by 4 bases and J by 5 bases. The length of the CDR3 is 14 residues. The CDR3 coding sequence is TGTGCCAGTAGTAACCAGGGGGCTAATACTGAAGCTTTCTTT. Translated, it gives CASSNQGANTEAFF.

The rearrangement links TRBV7-9 to TRBJ1-1; 8 bases are shared with TRBD1. CDR1 is SEHNR and CDR2 is FQNEAQ in the germline V gene (reference sequence). The ends lost 5 bases at V and 2 bases at J; junction bases unmatched: 7. The CDR3 totals 15 residues. CDR3 region: CASSPGGFFNTEAFF. Written as DNA, the CDR3 is TGTGCCAGCAGCCCAGGGGGCTTTTTCAACACTGAAGCTTTCTTT.

This sequence joins TRBV2 and TRBJ2-3; 7 nucleotides line up with TRBD2. The CDR3 is made up of 15 amino acids. Unmatched junction bases numbered 4, after V lost 4 bases and J lost 0 bases. Germline loops: CDR1 SNHLY, CDR2 FYNNEI. CDR3 bases: TGTGCCAGCAGTGTTGGGGGGGTAAGCACAGATACGCAGTATTTT. As protein: CASSVGGVSTDTQYF.

The V call is TRBV6-6, the J call TRBJ2-6, with a tentative D call TRBD1 (5 bases). This CDR3 has 17 residues. Germline CDR1 MNHNY, CDR2 SVGAGI (reference sequence). With 5 bases removed from V and 1 base from J, the gap between germline ends came to 15 bases. The CDR3 sequence: CASSPQVLSSGANVLTF. CDR3 coding DNA: TGTGCCAGCAGTCCACAGGTCCTTTCTTCTGGGGCCAACGTCCTGACTTTC.

This clone has just a few counts. The rearrangement joins TRBV10-2 to TRBJ1-2; no clear D. The CDR3 consists of 14 residues. Between the trimmed V and J ends, which lost 0 bases and 4 bases, there was a span of 9 bases. Per the germline V gene, CDR1 is WSHSY and CDR2 is SAAADI. The CDR3 reads CASSESPGPYGYTF. In nucleotides, the CDR3 is TGCGCCAGCAGTGAGTCTCCAGGCCCCTATGGCTACACCTTC.

This chain connects TRBV5-6 to TRBJ2-7, with TRBD1 identical over 7 bases. Germline loops: CDR1 SGHDT, CDR2 YYEEEE. V lost 2 bases, J lost 3 bases, and 8 bases stayed unmatched. The CDR3 is 15 residues long. This chain's CDR3 is CASSLRQGVRYEQYV. The CDR3, as DNA: TGTGCCAGCAGCTTAAGGCAGGGGGTCCGCTACGAGCAGTACGTC.

This chain connects TRBV21-1 to TRBJ2-7; whether TRBD1, the table's D call, matches the DNA was not checked. TRBV21-1 is a listed pseudogene. CDR3 length: 15 residues. DNA for the CDR3: TGTGCCAGCAGCTTTACCGGGACAGGGGGCCACGAGCAGTACGTC. Its protein is CASSFTGTGGHEQYV.

With regard to this clone: Distinct nucleotide sequences in the sample also encode this CDR3. The V call is TRBV6-5, the J call TRBJ1-6; D remains ambiguous. Trimming shortened V by 0 bases and J by 7 bases, and 7 bases separated the two germline ends. The CDR3 loop spans 14 amino acids. Germline CDR1 MNHEY, CDR2 SVGAGI. The CDR3: CASSYSGGNSPLHF. The CDR3 DNA reads as TGTGCCAGCAGTTACTCGGGCGGGAATTCACCCCTCCACTTT.

The chain employs TRBV7-8 and TRBJ1-4; D unresolved. V was trimmed by 1 base and J by 5 bases, leaving 17 bases between them. The CDR3 contains 17 residues. Germline loops: CDR1 SGHVS, CDR2 FQNEAQ. DNA for the CDR3: TGTGCCAGCAGCTTAGTACCTAGATTAGCGAAGAATGAAAAACTGTTTTTT. Residues: CASSLVPRLAKNEKLFF.

The chain employs TRBV2 and TRBJ2-5; TRBD2 matches 7 bases. V lost 4 bases and J lost 4; bases outside the gene matches: 3. The CDR3 is 13 residues long. The germline V gene has CDR1 SNHLY and CDR2 FYNNEI. For the CDR3, the DNA is TGTGCCAGCAGTGGGGAGGGGAGAGAGACCCAGTACTTC. Protein: CASSGEGRETQYF. Together with reference TRBV2 and TRBJ2-5, the CDR3 gives the full variable domain: EPEVTQTPSHQVTQMGQEVILRCVPISNHLYFYWYRQILGQKVEFLVSFYNNEISEKSEIFDDQFSVERPDGSNFTLKIRSTKLEDSAMYFCASSGEGRETQYFGPGTRLLVL.

The gene calls are TRBV5-4 and TRBJ1-1, with 7 bases identical to TRBD1. Germline CDR1 SGHNT, CDR2 YYREEE (reference sequence). The CDR3 has 15 residues. After removal of 2 bases from V and 4 bases from J, the junction contained 8 bases not matched to a gene. The CDR3 region has the DNA TGTGCCAGCAGCTTCGGATCCCGGGACAGCACTGAAGCTTTCTTT. Protein: CASSFGSRDSTEAFF.

The chain links TRBV20-1 to TRBJ2-7, with TRBD2 identical over 7 bases. V shed 6 bases and J 1 base; nucleotides not matched to a gene: 9. The CDR3 spans 14 residues. Germline CDR1 DFQATT, CDR2 SNEGSKA (reference sequence). The CDR3 coding sequence is TGCAGTGCGAGTCTAGCGGACCTATCCTACGAGCAGTACTTC. It is translated as CSASLADLSYEQYF.